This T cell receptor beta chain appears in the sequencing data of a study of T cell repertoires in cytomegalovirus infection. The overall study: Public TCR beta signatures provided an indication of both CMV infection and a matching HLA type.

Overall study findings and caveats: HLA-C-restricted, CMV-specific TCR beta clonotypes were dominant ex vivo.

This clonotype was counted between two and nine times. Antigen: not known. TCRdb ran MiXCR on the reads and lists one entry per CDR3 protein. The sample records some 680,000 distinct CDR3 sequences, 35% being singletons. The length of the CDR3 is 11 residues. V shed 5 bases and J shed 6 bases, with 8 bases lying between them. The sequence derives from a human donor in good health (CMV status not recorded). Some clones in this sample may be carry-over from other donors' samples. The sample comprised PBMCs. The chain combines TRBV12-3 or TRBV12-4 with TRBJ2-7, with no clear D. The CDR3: CASSIGFEQYF. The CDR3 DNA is TGTGCCAGCAGTATAGGGTTCGAGCAGTACTTC.